The 11 T cell receptor beta chains reported below all come from one sample, sequenced in a study of human T cells and chemical hapten exposure. Via MiXCR, TCRdb re-called the RACE reads, giving one row per CDR3 protein. The sample lists about 380,000 distinct CDR3 sequences, approximately 5.1% seen once, with 2% to 3% in the top ten. Time point specified: pre-sensitization, week 0. Treatment meaning: therapeutic diphenylcyclopropenone sensitization with weekly scalp DPC. Sequences were derived from whole blood, sampled in connection with sensitization to the hapten diphenylcyclopropenone (DPC). Receptors originate from a woman aged 50 to 60 with alopecia areata. Some clones in this sample may be carry-over from other donors' samples.

This clonotype was picked up a small number of times. The rearrangement joins TRBV6-5 to TRBJ1-2; the D gene is possibly TRBD1 (6 bases). CDR3 size: 15 residues. CDR1 and CDR2 (germline): MNHEY, SVGAGI. V lost 0 bases and J lost 0, with 8 bases in between. CDR3 DNA sequence: TGTGCCAGCAGTTACTCCCAGGGGTCTAACTATGGCTACACCTTC. Translation: CASSYSQGSNYGYTF.

The rearrangement joins TRBV7-9 to TRBJ1-5; D may be TRBD1 (5 bases). The CDR3 totals 14 residues. Germline lookup yields CDR1 SEHNR and CDR2 FQNEAQ (reference sequence). Trimming pared 4 bases from V and 5 bases from J, leaving 12 bases between. CDR3 sequence: CASSSGGVHQPQHF. CDR3 in DNA: TGTGCCAGCAGCTCCGGGGGGGTGCATCAGCCCCAGCATTTT.

This clonotype was recorded a few times. The V gene is TRBV7-8, the J gene TRBJ2-1; weak D call: TRBD2 (5 bases). Trimming removed 5 bases at V and 9 bases at J, with 14 bases between. Germline V gene lookup returns CDR1 SGHVS and CDR2 FQNEAQ. The CDR3 length is 13 residues. The CDR3 loop reads CASSLPGWGEQFF. The CDR3 DNA follows: TGTGCCAGCAGCCTCCCGGGGTGGGGTGAGCAGTTCTTC.

This clonotype has more than one count but fewer than ten. V gene TRBV4-1 combines with J gene TRBJ1-3, with a weak D call TRBD1 (6 bases). Between the trimmed V and J ends, which lost 0 bases and 1 base, there was a span of 19 bases. There are 19 residues in the CDR3. Germline CDR1 and CDR2: MGHRA and YSYEKL. The DNA of the CDR3 is TGCGCCAGCAGCCAAGACCGGGACAACCTCCCGAGGTCTGGAAACACCATATATTTT. Translating it yields CASSQDRDNLPRSGNTIYF.

This clonotype was found many times. The V and J genes are TRBV10-2 and TRBJ2-5; D is undetermined. The CDR3 spans 13 residues. V lost 6 bases and J lost 0, with 8 bases in between. CDR1 is WSHSY and CDR2 is SAAADI in the germline V gene. CDR3 sequence (DNA): TGCGCCAGCAGACCCAAGTACCAAGAGACCCAGTACTTC. It translates to CASRPKYQETQYF.

This clonotype was detected a few times. The chain combines TRBV12-3 or TRBV12-4 with TRBJ1-3; D gene uncertain. The CDR3 contains 14 residues. V was pared by 2 bases and J by 2 bases, with 7 bases between. This CDR3 is CASSLRITGNTIYF. CDR3 in DNA: TGTGCCAGCAGTTTACGGATAACTGGAAACACCATATATTTT.

This clonotype was recorded many times. V is TRBV11-2 and J is TRBJ1-6; 7 bases fit TRBD1. This CDR3 contains 18 residues. Germline CDR1 SGHAT, CDR2 FQNNGV. Unmatched junction bases numbered 16, after V lost 6 bases and J lost 5 bases. The CDR3 spells CASRTLTYRDRNNSPLHF. The CDR3 DNA sequence: TGTGCCAGCAGAACCTTAACATACCGGGACAGAAATAATTCACCCCTCCACTTT.

In this sample, this clonotype turned up a few times. This sequence joins TRBV12-3 or TRBV12-4 and TRBJ1-6; tentative D call: TRBD1 (5 bases). This CDR3 spans 14 amino acids. V shed 3 bases and J shed 6 bases, with 9 bases lying between them. The CDR3 region is CASSLVGGNSPLHF. DNA for the CDR3: TGTGCCAGCAGTTTGGTCGGGGGTAATTCACCCCTCCACTTT.

This clonotype was detected only a few times. A much larger clone lies a single base off, so this may be a read error. This rearrangement joins TRBV28 to TRBJ2-7; TRBD2 aligns across 8 bases. The CDR3 extends over 15 amino acids. CDR1 is MDHEN, CDR2 SYDVKM, per germline. CDR3 in amino acids: CASSAQRELSCEQYF. CDR3 in DNA: TGTGCCAGCAGTGCCCAGCGGGAGCTCTCCTGCGAGCAGTACTTC.

This clonotype was picked up many times. V gene TRBV7-6 combines with J gene TRBJ2-3, with 8 positions matching TRBD2. The V gene's germline CDR1 is SGHVS and CDR2 FNYEAQ. CDR3 length: 15 amino acids. The V segment lost 4 bases and the J segment 2 bases; nucleotides outside the gene matches: 5. The CDR3 region is CASSYGLATTDTQYF. CDR3 sequence (DNA): TGTGCCAGCAGCTACGGACTAGCAACCACAGATACGCAGTATTTT. Based on the CDR3 plus reference TRBV7-6 and TRBJ2-3, the full variable domain is GAGVSQSPRYKVTKRGQDVALRCDPISGHVSLYWYRQALGQGPEFLTYFNYEAQQDKSGLPNDRFSAERPEGSISTLTIQRTEQRDSAMYRCASSYGLATTDTQYFGPGTRLTVL.

J is TRBJ2-1 and V is TRBV13; D may be TRBD1 or TRBD2 (6 bases each). V was cut by 5 bases and J by 8 bases, with 25 bases left in between. The CDR3 contains 17 residues. The germline V gene has CDR1 PRHDT and CDR2 FYEKMQ (reference sequence). CDR3 loop: CASSPCIRGGICDEQFF. CDR3 nucleotide sequence: TGTGCCAGCAGCCCCTGCATCAGGGGCGGGATATGTGATGAGCAGTTCTTC.